A few counts support the clone carrying this TCR beta chain. Antigen: not known. Regarding time point: cycle 4 day 1 (C4D1), after around six weeks of nivolumab. Relapse was seen in all patients after autologous stem cell transplantation, and brentuximab vedotin exposure was variable. Researchers used magnetic negative selection to pull out pure CD4+ T cells from thawed PBMCs. These data come from a study of PD-1 blockade in classical Hodgkin lymphoma. Study summary: The nivolumab dose that patients received was 3 mg/kg, given intravenously every 2 weeks.

General observations from the study: Complete responders showed a baseline diversity that resembled the diversity of newly diagnosed patients.

Sequencing used immunoSEQ multiplex PCR; TCRdb keeps in-frame clones, though not all of them. In the table there are 18,000 or so clones, roughly 77% of which are singletons. The CDR3 covers 13 residues. V shed 2 bases and J shed 8 bases, with 10 bases lying between them. CDR1 is SSHAT, CDR2 FNYEAQ, per germline (reference sequence). The sequence derives from a human donor with classical Hodgkin lymphoma. The V and J genes are TRBV7-7 and TRBJ2-1, with D tentatively TRBD1 (5 bases). The material was CD4+ T cells from blood, obtained before the fourth cycle of nivolumab. This chain's CDR3 is CASSLSGSDEQFF. The CDR3 bases are TGTGCCAGCAGCTTATCAGGGTCGGATGAGCAGTTCTTC.